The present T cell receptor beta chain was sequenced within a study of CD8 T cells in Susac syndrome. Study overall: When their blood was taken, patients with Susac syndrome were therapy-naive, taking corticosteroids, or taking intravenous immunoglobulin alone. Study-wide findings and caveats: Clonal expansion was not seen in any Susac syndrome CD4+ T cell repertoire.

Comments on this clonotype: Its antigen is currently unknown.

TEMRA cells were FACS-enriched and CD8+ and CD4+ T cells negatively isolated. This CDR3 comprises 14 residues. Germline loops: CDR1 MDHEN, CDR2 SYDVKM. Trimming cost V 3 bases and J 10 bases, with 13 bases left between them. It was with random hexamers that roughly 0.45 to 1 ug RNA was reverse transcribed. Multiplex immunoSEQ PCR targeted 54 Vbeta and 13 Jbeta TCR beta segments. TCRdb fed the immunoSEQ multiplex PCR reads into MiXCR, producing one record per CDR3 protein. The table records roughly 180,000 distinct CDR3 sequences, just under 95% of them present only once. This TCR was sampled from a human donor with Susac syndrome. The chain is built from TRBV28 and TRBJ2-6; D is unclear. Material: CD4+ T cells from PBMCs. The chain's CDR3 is CASSLIRLANVLTF. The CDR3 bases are TGTGCCAGCAGTTTGATTCGGTTGGCGAACGTCCTGACTTTC.